These 18 T cell receptor beta chains came from one sample sequenced in a study of CD8 T cells in Susac syndrome. Reverse transcription of 0.5 to 1 ug RNA used random hexamers. Each CDR3 protein gets one entry after TCRdb re-called the immunoSEQ multiplex PCR reads with MiXCR. Of tens of thousands of distinct CDR3 sequences in the sample, about 95% were seen once. Source material: CD8+ T cells from PBMCs. Receptors were obtained from a human donor with Susac syndrome.

V is TRBV13 and J is TRBJ2-3; the match to TRBD1 covers 7 bases. CDR1 and CDR2 from the germline V gene are PRHDT and FYEKMQ (reference sequence). The CDR3 totals 14 residues. V lost 4 bases to trimming and J lost 4 bases; unmatched junction nucleotides: 5. This CDR3 is CASSSGTVSDTQYF. Written as DNA, the CDR3 is TGTGCCAGCAGCTCTGGGACAGTTTCAGATACGCAGTATTTT.

The chain joins TRBV20-1 to TRBJ2-7, with D maybe TRBD2 (6 bases). The CDR3 is 13 amino acids. Germline-derived CDR1 and CDR2 are DFQATT and SNEGSKA (reference sequence). V gave up 6 bases and J gave up 2 bases, with 14 bases separating them. The CDR3 protein is CSARGGEPYEQYF. The CDR3 nucleotides are TGCAGTGCAAGGGGAGGCGAGCCCTACGAGCAGTACTTC.

The J gene is TRBJ2-6, the V gene TRBV7-9; D is perhaps TRBD1 or TRBD2 (6 bases each). Looked up from germline, CDR1 is SEHNR and CDR2 is FQNEAQ (reference sequence). The V and J ends lost 5 bases and 4 bases respectively, with 15 bases between them. The length of the CDR3 is 16 residues. The CDR3, as DNA: TGTGCCAGCAGCCCAGTGGGGGGCTCAGGGGCCAACGTCCTGACTTTC. As protein: CASSPVGGSGANVLTF.

This clonotype was detected once. V and J are TRBV5-1 and TRBJ2-7; D uncertain. The CDR3 extends over 13 amino acids. With 0 bases removed from V and 3 bases from J, the gap between germline ends came to 7 bases. From germline, CDR1 is SGHRS and CDR2 YFSETQ. The chain's CDR3 is CASSLGWRYEQYF. For the CDR3, the DNA is TGCGCCAGCAGCTTGGGATGGCGCTACGAGCAGTACTTC.

This clonotype was found once. The chain combines TRBV12-3 or TRBV12-4 with TRBJ2-1; 9 positions agree with TRBD1. The CDR3 contains 13 residues. J gave up 11 bases and V 3 bases, and 5 bases lay outside the gene matches. Written as DNA, the CDR3 is TGTGCCAGCAGTTTCGGGACAGGGAGTCAGCAGTTCTTC. It yields the protein CASSFGTGSQQFF.

J is TRBJ1-1 and V is TRBV14, with TRBD1 matching 8 bases. J lost 3 bases, V lost 4 bases, and 1 base had no gene match. Germline CDR1 SGHDN, CDR2 FVKESK. The CDR3 consists of 13 residues. The CDR3 loop reads CASSPRGHTEAFF. Written as DNA, the CDR3 is TGTGCCAGCAGCCCCAGGGGGCACACTGAAGCTTTCTTT.

The chain uses TRBV29-1 and TRBJ2-1; 7 bases are a match to TRBD2. The CDR3 is 18 residues long. Trimming removed 0 bases from V and 0 bases from J; junction bases left unmatched: 11. Germline CDR1 is SQVTM and CDR2 is ANQGSEA. CDR3 protein: CSVEDLSPAGLSYNEQFF. Here the CDR3 DNA reads TGCAGCGTTGAAGATCTATCCCCAGCGGGACTCTCCTACAATGAGCAGTTCTTC.

This rearrangement joins TRBV5-1 to TRBJ2-1; D possibly corresponds to TRBD2 (6 bases). Trimming shortened V by 0 bases and J by 0 bases, and 7 bases separated the two germline ends. There are 15 residues in the CDR3. Germline loops: CDR1 SGHRS, CDR2 YFSETQ. The CDR3 region is CASSLVADSYNEQFF. DNA of the CDR3: TGCGCCAGCAGCTTGGTAGCGGACTCCTACAATGAGCAGTTCTTC.

The rearrangement joins TRBV24-1 to TRBJ2-1; unclear D gene. V was cut by 5 bases and J by 8 bases, with 3 bases left in between. CDR3 length: 10 residues. CDR1 KGHDR and CDR2 SFDVKD come from the germline V gene. The CDR3 DNA reads as TGTGCCACCAGTGCTGATGAGCAGTTCTTC. It encodes CATSADEQFF.

The V gene is TRBV24-1, the J gene TRBJ2-3, with TRBD2 matching 7 bases. Trimming removed 6 bases from V and 4 bases from J; junction bases left unmatched: 0. In germline, CDR1 is KGHDR, CDR2 SFDVKD. The CDR3 length is 12 residues. CDR3 DNA sequence: TGTGCCACCAGTAGCGGGGCAGATACGCAGTATTTT. Encoded protein: CATSSGADTQYF.

This chain joins TRBV12-3 or TRBV12-4 and TRBJ2-1; D unresolved. The CDR3 loop spans 15 amino acids. Trimming stripped 3 bases from V and 8 bases from J, with 17 bases between. CDR3 amino acids: CASSFSFKGSDEQFF. The CDR3, as DNA: TGTGCCAGCAGTTTTAGTTTCAAGGGAAGCGATGAGCAGTTCTTC.

The chain employs TRBV15 and TRBJ2-1, with D uncertain. The germline V gene encodes CDR1 LNHNV and CDR2 YYDKDF (reference sequence). The V gene lost 6 bases and the J gene lost 5 bases, with 5 bases spanning the gap. This CDR3 has 11 residues. CDR3 amino acids: CATSADNEQFF. CDR3 sequence (DNA): TGTGCCACCAGTGCGGACAATGAGCAGTTCTTC.

This chain joins TRBV13 and TRBJ1-2, with D uncertain. This CDR3 is built from 12 residues. V lost 5 bases and J lost 8, with 12 bases in between. Germline V gene data show CDR1 as PRHDT and CDR2 as FYEKMQ (reference sequence). Written as DNA, the CDR3 is TGTGCCAGCAGCCAAGAAAATCAGGGCTACACCTTC. Its protein product is CASSQENQGYTF.

V is TRBV7-8 and J is TRBJ1-1; D is possibly TRBD1 (5 bases). The germline gives CDR1 SGHVS, CDR2 FQNEAQ. Trimming shortened V by 7 bases and J by 4 bases, and 22 bases separated the two germline ends. This CDR3 has 16 amino acids. The CDR3 protein is CASTPGSPPEVTEAFF. The CDR3 coding sequence is TGTGCCAGCACCCCAGGGAGTCCGCCCGAAGTCACTGAAGCTTTCTTT.

The V gene is TRBV27, the J gene TRBJ2-7; D remains ambiguous. V lost 3 bases, J lost 6 bases, and 12 bases lay in between. CDR3 length: 13 residues. Germline CDR1 and CDR2: MNHEY and SMNVEV (reference sequence). For the CDR3, the DNA is TGTGCCAGCAGTTTTAGCCTCCCCGGCGAGCAGTACTTC. Its protein product is CASSFSLPGEQYF.

V and J are TRBV20-1 and TRBJ2-7; D not certain. Germline V lookup: CDR1 DFQATT, CDR2 SNEGSKA (reference sequence). This CDR3 is built from 15 residues. V lost 0 bases and J lost 6, with 18 bases in between. The CDR3 loop is CSAREDVGLTGEQYF. In nucleotides, the CDR3 is TGCAGTGCTAGAGAGGACGTAGGTCTCACGGGCGAGCAGTACTTC.

The J gene is TRBJ2-7, the V gene TRBV18, with TRBD1 identical over 7 bases. Looked up from germline, CDR1 is KGHSH and CDR2 is LQKENI. The CDR3 covers 15 residues. The V segment lost 5 bases and the J segment 3 bases; nucleotides outside the gene matches: 10. In nucleotides, the CDR3 is TGTGCCAGCTCAGAGAATCGCGACAGGGACTACGAGCAGTACTTC. Translation: CASSENRDRDYEQYF. Complete variable domain (other parts from reference TRBV18 and TRBJ2-7): NAGVMQNPRHLVRRRGQEARLRCSPMKGHSHVYWYRQLPEEGLKFMVYLQKENIIDESGMPKERFSAEFPKEGPSILRIQQVVRGDSAAYFCASSENRDRDYEQYFGPGTRLTVT.

The rearrangement joins TRBV29-1 to TRBJ2-1, with TRBD1 identical over 8 bases. Trimming removed 4 bases from V and 0 bases from J; junction bases left unmatched: 2. This CDR3 has 14 residues. The germline V gene encodes CDR1 SQVTM and CDR2 ANQGSEA. This chain's CDR3 is CSVGDRSSYNEQFF. CDR3 nucleotides: TGCAGCGTTGGGGACAGGAGCTCCTACAATGAGCAGTTCTTC.